The 15 T cell receptor beta chains below were found in one sample sequenced in a study of OX40 agonist ivuxolimab in advanced cancers. Only in-frame clones appear in the TCRdb table, and some are missing; sequencing was by immunoSEQ multiplex PCR. The top ten clones hold around 0.54% of a sample with about 77,000 clones, about 90% of them seen once. The sample was CD4+ or CD8+ T cells sorted from blood, taken in a trial of the OX40 agonist ivuxolimab. These receptors came from an adult with an advanced solid tumor such as melanoma, head and neck, liver or kidney cancer.

This clone was observed a handful of times. The chain links TRBV5-4 to TRBJ2-5, with D possibly being TRBD2 (6 bases). The ends were cut back, 4 bases at V and 5 bases at J, with 12 bases in the middle. CDR1 SGHNT and CDR2 YYREEE come from the germline V gene (reference sequence). CDR3 size: 13 residues. CDR3 sequence reads: CASSVSGWETQYF. Written as DNA, the CDR3 is TGTGCCAGCAGCGTAAGCGGGTGGGAGACCCAGTACTTC.

This chain connects TRBV27 to TRBJ1-5, with a possible D match to TRBD1 (6 bases). V lost 6 bases and J 1 base, leaving 13 bases between the germline ends. This CDR3 is built from 15 residues. CDR1 is MNHEY, CDR2 SMNVEV, per germline (reference sequence). CDR3 protein: CASRATGLSNQPQHF. CDR3 DNA sequence: TGTGCCAGCAGAGCGACAGGTTTAAGCAATCAGCCCCAGCATTTT.

A remark on this clone: At the DNA level, this CDR3 is encoded by other sequences in the same sample as well. The chain carries TRBV9 and TRBJ2-6; no reliable D call. Germline CDR1 reads SGDLS; CDR2 reads YYNGEE. The CDR3 consists of 13 residues. V was clipped by 2 bases and J by 2 bases, with 2 bases between them. CDR3 nucleotide sequence: TGTGCCAGCAGCGTCGCTGGGGCCAACGTCCTGACTTTC. The encoded protein is CASSVAGANVLTF.

The V gene is TRBV5-6, the J gene TRBJ2-5; D gene unclear. V was clipped by 0 bases and J by 2 bases, with 8 bases between them. The germline V gene has CDR1 SGHDT and CDR2 YYEEEE. The CDR3 runs to 14 residues. The CDR3 reads CASSLDRSQETQYF. In DNA, the CDR3 is TGTGCCAGCAGCTTGGACAGAAGTCAAGAGACCCAGTACTTC.

The chain recombines TRBV19 with TRBJ1-2; 11 nucleotides line up with TRBD1. The CDR3 totals 16 residues. The germline V gene encodes CDR1 LNHDA and CDR2 SQIVND (reference sequence). The ends lost 6 bases at V and 4 bases at J; junction bases unmatched: 10. The CDR3 DNA sequence: TGTGCCAGTAGATATACCGGGACAGGGGGTTCCTATGGCTACACCTTC. Translation gives CASRYTGTGGSYGYTF.

V usage is TRBV18 and J usage is TRBJ1-1; D call uncertain. The CDR3 loop spans 15 amino acids. The V and J ends lost 5 bases and 1 base respectively, with 14 bases between them. Germline CDR1 reads KGHSH; CDR2 reads LQKENI. CDR3 residues: CASSVVQLSNTEAFF. DNA for the CDR3: TGTGCCAGCTCAGTCGTACAGCTATCGAACACTGAAGCTTTCTTT. Full variable domain (outside the CDR3, taken from reference TRBV18 and TRBJ1-1): NAGVMQNPRHLVRRRGQEARLRCSPMKGHSHVYWYRQLPEEGLKFMVYLQKENIIDESGMPKERFSAEFPKEGPSILRIQQVVRGDSAAYFCASSVVQLSNTEAFFGQGTRLTVV.

This CDR3 is CASSTGTGPRGYTF. The CDR3 DNA sequence: TGTGCCAGTAGTACCGGGACAGGCCCTAGGGGCTACACCTTC. The chain recombines TRBV19 with TRBJ1-2; TRBD1 aligns across 8 bases. Trimming removed 4 bases from V and 8 bases from J; junction bases left unmatched: 9. CDR1 LNHDA and CDR2 SQIVND come from the germline V gene (reference sequence). The CDR3 has 14 residues.

V is TRBV14 and J is TRBJ1-3; D call uncertain. Germline assignment: CDR1 SGHDN and CDR2 FVKESK. The CDR3 consists of 15 residues. The V gene lost 0 bases and the J gene lost 4 bases, with 10 bases spanning the gap. The DNA of the CDR3 is TGTGCCAGCAGCCAAGACAGGATCGAGGGAAACACCATATATTTT. Translating gives CASSQDRIEGNTIYF.

CDR3: CASSVGTGEWEKLFF. The DNA of the CDR3 is TGTGCCAGCAGCGTCGGGACAGGGGAATGGGAAAAACTGTTTTTT. The gene calls are TRBV9 and TRBJ1-4, with TRBD1 matching 10 bases. The junction had 6 bases not matched to a gene; V was cut back by 2 bases and J by 8 bases. Germline CDR1 is SGDLS and CDR2 is YYNGEE. This CDR3 comprises 15 residues.

V and J are TRBV7-2 and TRBJ1-1, with a weak D call TRBD1 (5 bases). V lost 1 base to trimming and J lost 8 bases, with 14 bases between them. The V gene's germline CDR1 is SGHTA and CDR2 FQGNSA. This CDR3 has 14 residues. In DNA form, the CDR3 reads TGTGCCAGCAGCTTAGGGGGCCAGACGGGGGAAGCTTTCTTT. This codes for CASSLGGQTGEAFF.

The chain links TRBV7-8 to TRBJ1-3, with D maybe TRBD1 (6 bases). Between the trimmed V and J ends, which lost 8 bases and 0 bases, there was a span of 17 bases. The CDR3 consists of 16 residues. Germline lookup yields CDR1 SGHVS and CDR2 FQNEAQ. The CDR3 bases are TGTGCCAGCCGTAAACAGGGAGTAAACTCTGGAAACACCATATATTTT. Translation: CASRKQGVNSGNTIYF. Based on the CDR3 plus reference TRBV7-8 and TRBJ1-3, the full variable domain is GAGVSQSPRYKVAKRGQDVALRCDPISGHVSLFWYQQALGQGPEFLTYFQNEAQLDKSGLPSDRFFAERPEGSVSTLKIQRTQQEDSAVYLCASRKQGVNSGNTIYFGEGSWLTVV.

The V call is TRBV30, the J call TRBJ2-3; TRBD2 agrees at 16 bases. This CDR3 has 16 residues. The germline V gene encodes CDR1 GTSNPN and CDR2 SVGIG (reference sequence). Losses at the gene ends were 4 bases for V and 7 bases for J; bases not matched to a gene: 8. CDR3 DNA sequence: TGTGCCTGGACCCCGGGACTAGCGGGGGGGCGTAATACGCAGTATTTT. It encodes CAWTPGLAGGRNTQYF.

This clone appeared a single time. The chain links TRBV6-6 to TRBJ1-5, with unresolved D. The V end lost 2 bases, the J end lost 0 bases, and 5 bases lay between the germline ends. This CDR3 is 14 amino acids long. Germline values: CDR1 MNHNY, CDR2 SVGAGI (reference sequence). CDR3 DNA: TGTGCCAGCAGTTACCCGAATAGCAATCAGCCCCAGCATTTT. Protein: CASSYPNSNQPQHF.

V is TRBV4-3 and J is TRBJ1-2, with TRBD1 as a possible D gene (5 bases). CDR1 and CDR2 from the germline V gene are LGHNA and YSLEER. Trimming removed 1 base at V and 4 bases at J, with 10 bases between. The length of the CDR3 is 14 residues. CDR3 loop: CASSQAQALYGYTF. The CDR3 DNA reads TGCGCCAGCAGCCAAGCACAGGCCCTCTATGGCTACACCTTC.

The rearrangement uses TRBV4-1 and TRBJ2-1; a weak D match, TRBD2 (6 bases). V lost 4 bases and J lost 2, with 12 bases in between. CDR1 is MGHRA and CDR2 is YSYEKL in the germline V gene. The CDR3 sequence is 15 residues long. The DNA for the CDR3 is TGCGCCAGCAGCCGAGACGGGACTCCCTACAATGAGCAGTTCTTC. The encoded protein is CASSRDGTPYNEQFF.